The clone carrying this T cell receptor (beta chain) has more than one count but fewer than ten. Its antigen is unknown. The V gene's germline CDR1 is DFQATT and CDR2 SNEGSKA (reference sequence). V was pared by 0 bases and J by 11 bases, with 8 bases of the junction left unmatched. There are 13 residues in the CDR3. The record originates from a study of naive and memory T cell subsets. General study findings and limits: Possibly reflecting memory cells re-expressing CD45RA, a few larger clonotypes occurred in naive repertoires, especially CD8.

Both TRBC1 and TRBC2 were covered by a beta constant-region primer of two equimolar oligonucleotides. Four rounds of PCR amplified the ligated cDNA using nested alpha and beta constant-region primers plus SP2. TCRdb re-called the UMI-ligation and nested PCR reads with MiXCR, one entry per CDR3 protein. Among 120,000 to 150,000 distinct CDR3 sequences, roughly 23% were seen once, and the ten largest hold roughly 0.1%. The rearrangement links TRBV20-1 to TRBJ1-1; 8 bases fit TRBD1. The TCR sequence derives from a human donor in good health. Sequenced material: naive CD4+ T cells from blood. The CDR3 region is CSARDSTGVGAFF. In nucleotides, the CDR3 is TGCAGTGCTAGAGATTCGACAGGGGTGGGTGCTTTCTTT.